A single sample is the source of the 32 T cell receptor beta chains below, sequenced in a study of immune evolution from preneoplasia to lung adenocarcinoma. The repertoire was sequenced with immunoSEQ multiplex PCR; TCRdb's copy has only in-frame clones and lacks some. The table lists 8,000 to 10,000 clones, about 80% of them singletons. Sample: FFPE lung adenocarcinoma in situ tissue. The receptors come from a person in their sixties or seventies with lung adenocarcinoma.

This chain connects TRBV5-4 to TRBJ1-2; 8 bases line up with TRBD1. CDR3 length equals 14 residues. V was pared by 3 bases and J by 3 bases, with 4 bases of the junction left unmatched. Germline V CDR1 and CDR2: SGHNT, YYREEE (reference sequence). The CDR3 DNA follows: TGTGCCAGCAGCTCAGGGGGCGCACACTATGGCTACACCTTC. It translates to CASSSGGAHYGYTF.

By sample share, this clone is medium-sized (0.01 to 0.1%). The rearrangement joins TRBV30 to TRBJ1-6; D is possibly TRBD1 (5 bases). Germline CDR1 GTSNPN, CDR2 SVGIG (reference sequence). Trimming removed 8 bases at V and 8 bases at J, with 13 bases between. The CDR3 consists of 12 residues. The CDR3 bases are TGTGCCCAGAGGCGGGGCTATTCACCCCTCCACTTT. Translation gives CAQRRGYSPLHF.

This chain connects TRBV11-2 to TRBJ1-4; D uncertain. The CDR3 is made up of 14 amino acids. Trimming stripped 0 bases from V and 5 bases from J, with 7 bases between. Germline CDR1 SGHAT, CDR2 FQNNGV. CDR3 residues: CASSLDYANEKLFF. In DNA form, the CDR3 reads TGTGCCAGCAGCTTAGATTATGCAAATGAAAAACTGTTTTTT. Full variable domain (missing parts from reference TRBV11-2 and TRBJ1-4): EAGVAQSPRYKIIEKRQSVAFWCNPISGHATLYWYQQILGQGPKLLIQFQNNGVVDDSQLPKDRFSAERLKGVDSTLKIQPAKLEDSAVYLCASSLDYANEKLFFGSGTQLSVL.

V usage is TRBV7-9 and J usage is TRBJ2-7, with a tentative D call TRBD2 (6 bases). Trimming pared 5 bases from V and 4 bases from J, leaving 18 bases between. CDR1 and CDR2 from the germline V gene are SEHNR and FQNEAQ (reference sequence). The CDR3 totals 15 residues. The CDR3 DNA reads TGTGCCAGCAGCCCGACCGGGAGACTCTTATACGAGCAGTACTTC. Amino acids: CASSPTGRLLYEQYF.

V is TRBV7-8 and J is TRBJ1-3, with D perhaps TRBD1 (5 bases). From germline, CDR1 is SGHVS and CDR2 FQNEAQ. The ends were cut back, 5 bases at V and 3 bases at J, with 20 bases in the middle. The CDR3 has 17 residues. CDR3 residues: CASSLGDWGGSGNTIYF. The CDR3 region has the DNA TGTGCCAGCAGCCTAGGGGACTGGGGGGGAAGTGGAAACACCATATATTTT.

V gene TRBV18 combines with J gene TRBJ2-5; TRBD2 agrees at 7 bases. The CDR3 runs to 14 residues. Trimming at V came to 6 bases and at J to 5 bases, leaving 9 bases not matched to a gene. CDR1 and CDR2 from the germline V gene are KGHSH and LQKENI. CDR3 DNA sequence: TGTGCCAGCTCCCCGGTTGCAGCGGGGGAGACCCAGTACTTC. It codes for CASSPVAAGETQYF.

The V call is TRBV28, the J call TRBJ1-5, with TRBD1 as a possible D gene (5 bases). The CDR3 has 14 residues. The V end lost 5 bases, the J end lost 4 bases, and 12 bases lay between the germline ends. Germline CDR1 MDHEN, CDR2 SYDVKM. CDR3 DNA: TGTGCCAGCAGTGGTAGGACACCGAATCAGCCCCAGCATTTT. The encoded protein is CASSGRTPNQPQHF.

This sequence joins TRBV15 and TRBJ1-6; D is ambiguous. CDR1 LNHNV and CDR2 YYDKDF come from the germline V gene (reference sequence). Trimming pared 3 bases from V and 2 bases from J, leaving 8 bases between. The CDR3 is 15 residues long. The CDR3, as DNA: TGTGCCACCAGCAGGGAATTGGCCTATAATTCACCCCTCCACTTT. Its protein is CATSRELAYNSPLHF.

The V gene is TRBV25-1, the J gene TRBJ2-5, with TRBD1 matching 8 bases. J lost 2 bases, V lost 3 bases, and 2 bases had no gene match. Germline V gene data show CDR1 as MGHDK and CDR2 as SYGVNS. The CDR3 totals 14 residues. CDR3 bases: TGTGCCAGCAGTGAGGGACAGGATCAAGAGACCCAGTACTTC. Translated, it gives CASSEGQDQETQYF.

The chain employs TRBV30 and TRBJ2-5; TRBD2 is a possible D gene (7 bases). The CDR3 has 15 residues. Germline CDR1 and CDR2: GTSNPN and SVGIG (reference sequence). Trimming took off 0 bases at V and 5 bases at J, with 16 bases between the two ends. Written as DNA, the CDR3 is TGTGCCTGGAGTGTGGGGGGGGCTTGGGCGGAGACCCAGTACTTC. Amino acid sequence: CAWSVGGAWAETQYF.

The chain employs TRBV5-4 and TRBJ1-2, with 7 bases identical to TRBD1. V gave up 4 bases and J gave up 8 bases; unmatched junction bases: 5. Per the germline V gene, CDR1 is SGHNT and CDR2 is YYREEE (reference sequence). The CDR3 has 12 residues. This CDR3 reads CASSINRGGYTF. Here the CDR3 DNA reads TGTGCCAGCAGCATAAACAGGGGAGGCTACACCTTC.

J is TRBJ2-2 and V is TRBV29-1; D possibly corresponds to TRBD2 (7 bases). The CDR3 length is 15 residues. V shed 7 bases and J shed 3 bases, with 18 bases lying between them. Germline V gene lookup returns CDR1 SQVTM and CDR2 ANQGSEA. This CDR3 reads CSAVRGGGDTGELFF. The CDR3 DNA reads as TGCAGCGCCGTCCGGGGAGGGGGAGACACCGGGGAGCTGTTTTTT.

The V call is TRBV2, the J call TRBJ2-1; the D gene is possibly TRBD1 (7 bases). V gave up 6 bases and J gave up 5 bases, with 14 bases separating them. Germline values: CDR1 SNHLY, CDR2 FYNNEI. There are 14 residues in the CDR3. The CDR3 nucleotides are TGTGCCAGCAGCGCGCGGGACAGTGACAATGAGCAGTTCTTC. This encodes CASSARDSDNEQFF. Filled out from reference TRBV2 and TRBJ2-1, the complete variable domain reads EPEVTQTPSHQVTQMGQEVILRCVPISNHLYFYWYRQILGQKVEFLVSFYNNEISEKSEIFDDQFSVERPDGSNFTLKIRSTKLEDSAMYFCASSARDSDNEQFFGPGTRLTVL.

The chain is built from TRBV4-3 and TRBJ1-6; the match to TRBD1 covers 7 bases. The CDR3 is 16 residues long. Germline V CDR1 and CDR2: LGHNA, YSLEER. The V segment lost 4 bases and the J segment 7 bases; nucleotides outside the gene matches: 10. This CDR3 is CASSLGTGTANSPLHF. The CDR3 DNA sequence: TGCGCCAGCAGCCTCGGGACCGGGACAGCGAATTCACCCCTCCACTTT.

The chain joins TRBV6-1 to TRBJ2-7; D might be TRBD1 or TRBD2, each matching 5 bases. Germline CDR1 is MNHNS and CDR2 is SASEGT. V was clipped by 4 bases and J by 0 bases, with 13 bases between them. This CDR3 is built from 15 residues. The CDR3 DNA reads TGTGCCAGCAGTGTAGGGGCGAGGGGCTCCTACGAGCAGTACTTC. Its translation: CASSVGARGSYEQYF.

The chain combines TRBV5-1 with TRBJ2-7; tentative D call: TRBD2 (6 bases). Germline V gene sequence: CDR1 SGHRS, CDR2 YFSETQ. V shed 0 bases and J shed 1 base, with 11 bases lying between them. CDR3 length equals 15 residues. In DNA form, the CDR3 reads TGCGCCAGCAGCTTGGCCGGGGGATTATCCTACGAGCAGTACTTC. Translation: CASSLAGGLSYEQYF.

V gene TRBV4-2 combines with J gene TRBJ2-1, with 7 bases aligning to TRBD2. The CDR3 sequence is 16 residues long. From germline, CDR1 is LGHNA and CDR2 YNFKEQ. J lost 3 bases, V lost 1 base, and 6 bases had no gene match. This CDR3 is CASSQGGAGVYNEQFF. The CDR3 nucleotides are TGTGCCAGCAGCCAAGGCGGGGCGGGGGTCTACAATGAGCAGTTCTTC.

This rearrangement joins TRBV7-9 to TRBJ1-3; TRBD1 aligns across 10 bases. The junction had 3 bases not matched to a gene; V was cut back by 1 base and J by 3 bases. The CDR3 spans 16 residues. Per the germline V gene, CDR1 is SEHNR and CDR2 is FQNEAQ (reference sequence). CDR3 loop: CASSLEGTGVGNTIYF. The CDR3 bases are TGTGCCAGCAGCTTAGAAGGGACAGGGGTTGGAAACACCATATATTTT.

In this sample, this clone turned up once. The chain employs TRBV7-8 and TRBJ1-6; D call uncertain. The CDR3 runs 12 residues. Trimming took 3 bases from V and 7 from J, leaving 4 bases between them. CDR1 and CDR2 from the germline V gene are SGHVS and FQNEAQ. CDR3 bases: TGTGCCAGCAGCTTTGAGAATTCACCCCTCCACTTT. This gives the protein CASSFENSPLHF. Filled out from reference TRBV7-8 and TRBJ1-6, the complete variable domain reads GAGVSQSPRYKVAKRGQDVALRCDPISGHVSLFWYQQALGQGPEFLTYFQNEAQLDKSGLPSDRFFAERPEGSVSTLKIQRTQQEDSAVYLCASSFENSPLHFGNGTRLTVT.

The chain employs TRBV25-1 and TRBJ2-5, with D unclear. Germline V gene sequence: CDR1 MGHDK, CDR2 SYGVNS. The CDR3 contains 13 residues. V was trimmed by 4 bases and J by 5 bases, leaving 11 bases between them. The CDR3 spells CASSALGLETQYF. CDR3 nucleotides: TGTGCCAGCAGTGCTTTGGGATTGGAGACCCAGTACTTC.

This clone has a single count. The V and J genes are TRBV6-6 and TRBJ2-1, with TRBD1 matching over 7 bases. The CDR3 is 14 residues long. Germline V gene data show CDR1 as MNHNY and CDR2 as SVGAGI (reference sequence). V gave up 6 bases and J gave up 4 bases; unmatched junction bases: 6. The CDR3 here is CASRRTGGYNEQFF. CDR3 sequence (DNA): TGTGCCAGCAGGAGGACAGGAGGTTACAATGAGCAGTTCTTC.

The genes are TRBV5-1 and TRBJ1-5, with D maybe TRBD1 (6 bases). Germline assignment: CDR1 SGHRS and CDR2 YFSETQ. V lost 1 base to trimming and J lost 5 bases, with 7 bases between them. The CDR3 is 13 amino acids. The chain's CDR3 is CASSLTGYQPQHF. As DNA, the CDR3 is TGCGCCAGCAGCTTGACAGGGTATCAGCCCCAGCATTTT.

This CDR3 reads CAISEQEANYGYTF. The CDR3 bases are TGTGCCATCAGTGAGCAAGAAGCTAACTATGGCTACACCTTC. The chain is built from TRBV10-3 and TRBJ1-2, with D hard to call. The CDR3 length is 14 residues. Germline V CDR1 and CDR2: ENHRY, SYGVKD. The V and J ends lost 2 bases and 0 bases respectively, with 7 bases between them.

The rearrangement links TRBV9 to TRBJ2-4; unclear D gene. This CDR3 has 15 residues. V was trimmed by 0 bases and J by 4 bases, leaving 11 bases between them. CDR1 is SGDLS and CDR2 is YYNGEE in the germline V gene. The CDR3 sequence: CASSVDVSTKNIQYF. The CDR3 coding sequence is TGTGCCAGCAGCGTAGATGTGAGCACAAAAAACATTCAGTACTTC.

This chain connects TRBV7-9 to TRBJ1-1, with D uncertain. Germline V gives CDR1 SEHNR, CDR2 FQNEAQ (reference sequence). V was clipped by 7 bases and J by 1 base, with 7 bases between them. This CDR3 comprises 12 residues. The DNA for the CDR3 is TGTGCCAGCAATTGGGGGAACACTGAAGCTTTCTTT. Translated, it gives CASNWGNTEAFF.

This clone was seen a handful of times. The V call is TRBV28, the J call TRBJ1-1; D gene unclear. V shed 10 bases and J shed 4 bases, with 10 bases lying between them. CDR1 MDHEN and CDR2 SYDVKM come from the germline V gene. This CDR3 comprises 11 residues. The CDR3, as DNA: TGTGCCACCCTCTTGAGCACTGAAGCTTTCTTT. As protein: CATLLSTEAFF.

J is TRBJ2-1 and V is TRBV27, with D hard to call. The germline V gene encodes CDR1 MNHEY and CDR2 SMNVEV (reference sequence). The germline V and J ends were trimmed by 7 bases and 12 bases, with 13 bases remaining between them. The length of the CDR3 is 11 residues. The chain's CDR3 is CASTMGLRQFF. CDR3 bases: TGTGCCAGCACTATGGGCCTTCGGCAGTTCTTC.

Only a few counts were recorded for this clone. The CDR3 sequence: CASSEWEKLFF. The CDR3 nucleotides read TGTGCCAGCAGTGAATGGGAAAAACTGTTTTTT. J is TRBJ1-4 and V is TRBV2, with no clear D. Trimming cost V 2 bases and J 8 bases, with 3 bases left between them. The length of the CDR3 is 11 residues. The germline V gene encodes CDR1 SNHLY and CDR2 FYNNEI.

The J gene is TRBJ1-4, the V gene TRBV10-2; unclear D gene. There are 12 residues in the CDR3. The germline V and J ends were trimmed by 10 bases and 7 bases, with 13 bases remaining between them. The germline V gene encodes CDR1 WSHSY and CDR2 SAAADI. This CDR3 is CATARGFEKLFF. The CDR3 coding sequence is TGCGCCACCGCACGAGGCTTTGAAAAACTGTTTTTT.

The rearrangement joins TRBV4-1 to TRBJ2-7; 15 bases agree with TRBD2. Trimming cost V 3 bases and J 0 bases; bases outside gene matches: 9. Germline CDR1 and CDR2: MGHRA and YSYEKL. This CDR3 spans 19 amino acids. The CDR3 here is CASSHPGLAGGPYSYEQYF. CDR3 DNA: TGCGCCAGCAGCCATCCGGGACTAGCGGGGGGCCCTTACTCCTACGAGCAGTACTTC.

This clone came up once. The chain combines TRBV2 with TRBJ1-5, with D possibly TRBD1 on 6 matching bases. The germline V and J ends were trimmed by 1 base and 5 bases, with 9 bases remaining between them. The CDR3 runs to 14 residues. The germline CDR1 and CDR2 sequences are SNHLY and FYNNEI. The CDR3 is CASSEGGGYQPQHF. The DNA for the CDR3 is TGTGCCAGCAGTGAAGGTGGGGGCTATCAGCCCCAGCATTTT.

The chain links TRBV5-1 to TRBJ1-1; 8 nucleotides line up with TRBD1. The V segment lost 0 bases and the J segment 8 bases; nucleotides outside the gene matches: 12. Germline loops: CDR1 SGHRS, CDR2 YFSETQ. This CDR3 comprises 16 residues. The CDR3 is CASSLGFGDRPREAFF. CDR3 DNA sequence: TGCGCCAGCAGCTTGGGTTTTGGGGACAGGCCGAGGGAAGCTTTCTTT.